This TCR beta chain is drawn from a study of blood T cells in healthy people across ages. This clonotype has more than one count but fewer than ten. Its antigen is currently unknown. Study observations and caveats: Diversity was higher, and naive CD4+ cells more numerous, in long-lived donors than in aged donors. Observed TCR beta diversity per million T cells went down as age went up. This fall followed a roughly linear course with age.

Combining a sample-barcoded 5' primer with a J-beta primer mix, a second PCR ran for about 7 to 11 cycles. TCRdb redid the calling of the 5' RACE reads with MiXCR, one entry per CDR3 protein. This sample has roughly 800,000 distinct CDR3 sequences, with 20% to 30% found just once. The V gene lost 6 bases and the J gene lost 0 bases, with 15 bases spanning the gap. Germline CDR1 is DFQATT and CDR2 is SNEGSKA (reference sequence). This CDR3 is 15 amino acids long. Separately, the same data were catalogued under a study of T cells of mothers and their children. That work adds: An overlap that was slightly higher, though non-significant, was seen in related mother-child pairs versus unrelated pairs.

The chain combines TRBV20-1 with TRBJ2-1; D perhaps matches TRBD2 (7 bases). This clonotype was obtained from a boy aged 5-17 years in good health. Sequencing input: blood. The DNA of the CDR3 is TGCAGTGCCCACCAGGCGGGGGCCTCCTACAATGAGCAGTTCTTC. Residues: CSAHQAGASYNEQFF.